The 16 T cell receptor beta chains below come from one sample, sequenced in a study of molecular identifiers for immune sequencing clone quantification. From the PCR reads, TCRdb called clonotypes with MiXCR, one entry per CDR3 protein. The sample consists of more than 450,000 distinct CDR3 sequences, under 30% of them appearing once. Material: naive CD8+ T cells from blood, with Jurkat cell RNA spiked in. Subset here: FACS-sorted CD8+CD4-CCR7+CD45RA+ naive T cells. The receptors were gathered from a human donor in good health. Some libraries in this study had Jurkat cell RNA spiked in.

This clonotype was seen at least ten times. The genes are TRBV6-2 or TRBV6-3 and TRBJ1-5; TRBD1 might be the D (6 bases). Germline CDR1 is MNHEY and CDR2 is SVGEGT. V gave up 2 bases and J gave up 7 bases, with 12 bases separating them. The CDR3 length is 14 residues. CDR3 sequence reads: CASSYGGRMQPQHF. CDR3 sequence (DNA): TGTGCCAGCAGTTACGGGGGGCGCATGCAGCCCCAGCATTTT.

Notes on this clonotype: A clone one base away is much larger, so this may be a read error. V is TRBV4-3 and J is TRBJ2-2; D remains unclear. The CDR3 is 16 residues long. The V gene's germline CDR1 is LGHNA and CDR2 YSLEER. The CDR3 is CASGQDRLGGTGELFF. The CDR3 DNA follows: TGCGCCAGCGGCCAAGATCGTCTAGGCGGTACCGGGGAGCTGTTTTTT.

This clonotype was detected many times. The rearrangement links TRBV7-2 to TRBJ2-1, with 10 nucleotides matching TRBD2. V lost 3 bases and J lost 5; bases outside the gene matches: 13. This CDR3 spans 18 amino acids. In germline, CDR1 is SGHTA, CDR2 FQGNSA. In DNA, the CDR3 is TGTGCCAGCAGCTTTTGGGGGGGCCTAGCGGGAGTCCACAATGAGCAGTTCTTC. Protein sequence: CASSFWGGLAGVHNEQFF.

This clonotype was seen ten or more times. The rearrangement joins TRBV27 to TRBJ2-7; possible D gene TRBD2, 5 bases. There are 12 residues in the CDR3. Between the trimmed V and J ends, which lost 5 bases and 6 bases, there was a span of 11 bases. CDR1 is MNHEY and CDR2 is SMNVEV in the germline V gene (reference sequence). Here the CDR3 DNA reads TGTGCCAGCAGTCCGCGCGGGCGCGAGCAGTACTTC. Residues: CASSPRGREQYF.

In this sample, this clonotype turned up many times. This chain uses TRBV3-1 with TRBJ2-5; D is ambiguous. There are 13 residues in the CDR3. With 3 bases removed from V and 1 base from J, the gap between germline ends came to 6 bases. Germline V CDR1 and CDR2: LGHDT, YNNKEL (reference sequence). Here the CDR3 DNA reads TGTGCCAGCAGCCAGCCTATCCAAGAGACCCAGTACTTC. Its protein product is CASSQPIQETQYF.

This clonotype came up many times. V and J are TRBV7-2 and TRBJ2-1; weak D call: TRBD1 (6 bases). The CDR3 has 15 amino acids. The V gene lost 4 bases and the J gene lost 4 bases, with 14 bases spanning the gap. Germline assignment: CDR1 SGHTA and CDR2 FQGNSA. As DNA, the CDR3 is TGTGCCAGCAGCTGGCAGGGGTCCGAGTACAATGAGCAGTTCTTC. Protein: CASSWQGSEYNEQFF.

For this clonotype: A read error may produce the germline difference seen at one junction end. V and J are TRBV7-9 and TRBJ1-1, with D tentatively TRBD1 (6 bases). The CDR3 consists of 14 residues. Germline V lookup: CDR1 SEHNR, CDR2 FQNEAQ (reference sequence). The CDR3 spells CASSLVRGPPEAIF. The CDR3 bases are TGTGCCAGCAGCTTAGTTCGGGGGCCCCCTGAAGCTATCTTT.

In its sample, this clonotype was seen a few times. The rearrangement links TRBV7-6 to TRBJ2-7; 10 nucleotides match TRBD1. V dropped 5 bases and J dropped 2; count of bases not matched to a gene: 6. Germline values: CDR1 SGHVS, CDR2 FNYEAQ. The CDR3 runs 15 residues. The CDR3 spells CASSLGQGFPYEQYF. CDR3 nucleotide sequence: TGTGCCAGCAGCCTGGGACAGGGGTTTCCCTACGAGCAGTACTTC.

The chain recombines TRBV5-1 with TRBJ1-1; unclear D gene. Per germline, CDR1 SGHRS and CDR2 YFSETQ. This CDR3 is built from 15 residues. Trimming removed 0 bases from V and 1 base from J, with 10 bases in between. For the CDR3, the DNA is TGCGCCAGCAGCTTGGGGCCTCGGGGGAACACTGAAGCTTTCTTT. It translates to CASSLGPRGNTEAFF.

Points on this clonotype: With a much larger clone just one base away, this may be a read error. The chain couples TRBV7-9 to TRBJ2-6; no clear D gene. The germline V gene has CDR1 SEHNR and CDR2 FQNEAQ (reference sequence). V was clipped by 4 bases and J by 1 base, with 14 bases between them. This CDR3 region has 17 residues. As DNA, the CDR3 is TGTGCCAGCAGCTCCGCTCGGACCATTTCTGGGGCCAACGTCCTGACTTTC. Its protein is CASSSARTISGANVLTF.

The chain joins TRBV27 to TRBJ2-7; 10 bases match TRBD1. V was pared by 4 bases and J by 2 bases, with 8 bases of the junction left unmatched. The CDR3 sequence is 16 residues long. Germline assignment: CDR1 MNHEY and CDR2 SMNVEV (reference sequence). CDR3 amino acids: CASSSYRDRGPYEQYF. DNA of the CDR3: TGTGCCAGCAGTTCGTACCGGGACAGGGGTCCCTACGAGCAGTACTTC.

This rearrangement joins TRBV3-1 to TRBJ2-3; TRBD2 might be the D (6 bases). Germline loops: CDR1 LGHDT, CDR2 YNNKEL (reference sequence). The CDR3 consists of 17 residues. The germline V and J ends were trimmed by 4 bases and 1 base, with 18 bases remaining between them. The DNA of the CDR3 is TGTGCCAGCAGCCTAGAGCTTCGCGGGATAGGCACAGATACGCAGTATTTT. This codes for CASSLELRGIGTDTQYF.

This clonotype was detected many times. CDR3 sequence reads: CASSQRGSLAEAFF. In DNA, the CDR3 is TGCGCCAGCAGCCAACGGGGGTCCTTGGCTGAAGCTTTCTTT. V and J are TRBV4-3 and TRBJ1-1, with a possible D match to TRBD1 (5 bases). The CDR3 sequence is 14 residues long. Germline V lookup: CDR1 LGHNA, CDR2 YSLEER. Trimming took off 2 bases at V and 6 bases at J, with 13 bases between the two ends.

This clonotype appeared a few times. The chain links TRBV13 to TRBJ2-7, with 7 bases fitting TRBD1. V was clipped by 5 bases and J by 3 bases; unmatched bases: 10. The CDR3 is made up of 15 amino acids. The germline gives CDR1 PRHDT, CDR2 FYEKMQ (reference sequence). The DNA of the CDR3 is TGTGCCAGCAGCCCGAAGGACAGGCGGAGCTACGAGCAGTACTTC. Its protein is CASSPKDRRSYEQYF.

This clonotype was picked up many times. V is TRBV7-8 and J is TRBJ2-3, with D tentatively TRBD2 (5 bases). V was pared by 4 bases and J by 0 bases, with 20 bases between. This CDR3 contains 18 residues. Per the germline V gene, CDR1 is SGHVS and CDR2 is FQNEAQ. CDR3 residues: CASSSLPDSDSSTDTQYF. DNA for the CDR3: TGTGCCAGCAGCTCCCTCCCAGATAGCGACTCTAGCACAGATACGCAGTATTTT.

Notes on this clonotype: Since a much larger clone is just one base distant, this may be a read error. CDR3 residues: CASSLVAGVRDTQYF. DNA of the CDR3: TGTGCCAGCAGCTTAGTGGCGGGGGTAAGAGATACGCAGTATTTT. The V gene is TRBV7-2, the J gene TRBJ2-3; 7 bases fit TRBD2. The junction had 6 bases not matched to a gene; V was cut back by 1 base and J by 5 bases. The CDR3 is made up of 15 amino acids. The germline gives CDR1 SGHTA, CDR2 FQGNSA.